Listed below are T cell receptor beta chains from one sample, sequenced in a study of T-cell reconstitution after alpha-beta-depleted transplantation in children. Each CDR3 protein gets one entry after TCRdb re-called the PCR reads with MiXCR. The sample includes about 200,000 distinct CDR3 sequences, roughly 6.3% of them seen just once. The sample in question was PBMCs, obtained before TCRalphabeta/CD19-depleted stem cell transplant. These receptors were obtained from a girl under two years old with combined immunodeficiency, due to receive a stem cell transplant. CDR3s include the opening cysteine and the closing phenylalanine or tryptophan. A D gene is named only where the DNA matches it firmly. Not all rows give a size; the values are once, few, many and, for expanded clones, a class.

size	V	J	D	DNA	CDR3
many	TRBV20-1	TRBJ2-1	NA	TGCAGTGCTAGAGGTAATAGCGTCAATGAGCAGTTCTTC	CSARGNSVNEQFF
NA	TRBV13	TRBJ2-2	NA	TGTGCCAGCAGCCCAGGACAGAGCAACACCGGGGAGCTGTTTTTT	CASSPGQSNTGELFF
many	TRBV7-8	TRBJ1-2	NA	TGTGCCAGCAGCCCCCGACAGGACGACTATGGCTACACCTTC	CASSPRQDDYGYTF
few	TRBV20-1	TRBJ2-7	NA	TGCAGTGCTAGTCCCCTAGCGAGGGCCATCCACGAGCAGTACTTC	CSASPLARAIHEQYF
many	TRBV7-9	TRBJ2-7	TRBD1	TGTGCCAGCAGCTTGGGGACAGGAACTGCCTACGAGCAGTACTTC	CASSLGTGTAYEQYF
many	TRBV7-6	TRBJ2-5	NA	TGTGCCAGCAGCTTAGCGGTGACAGAGAGGGAGACCCAGTACTTC	CASSLAVTERETQYF
many	TRBV11-1	TRBJ2-2	TRBD2	TGTGCCAGCAGCTTGCGACTAGCGCTGAACACCGGGGAGCTGTTTTTT	CASSLRLALNTGELFF
many	TRBV6-2/TRBV6-3	TRBJ1-1	TRBD1	TGTGCCAGCAGACGGGACAGCTTCATGAACACTGAAGCTTTCTTT	CASRRDSFMNTEAFF
many	TRBV10-2	TRBJ2-3	NA	TGCGCCAGCAGTGGGACTACAGTTACGCAGTATTTT	CASSGTTVTQYF
many	TRBV12-3/TRBV12-4	TRBJ2-2	NA	TGTGCCAGCAGTTTTGCAGGACCCGGGGAGCTGTTTTTT	CASSFAGPGELFF
few	TRBV4-2	TRBJ2-7	NA	TGTGCCAGCAGCCAAATTCCGGCGGGGGCCCCTTACGAGCAGTACTTC	CASSQIPAGAPYEQYF
many	TRBV7-2	TRBJ2-2	NA	TGTGCCAGCAGCTTTCCAGGGAACACCGGGGAGCTGTTTTTT	CASSFPGNTGELFF
many	TRBV7-3	TRBJ2-2	NA	TGTGCCAGCAGCTTAACGGGTCCGGGCCCCGGGGAGCTGTTTTTT	CASSLTGPGPGELFF
many	TRBV12-3/TRBV12-4	TRBJ1-2	NA	TGTGCCAGCAGCCCACCAGGGTCCTATGGCTACACCTTC	CASSPPGSYGYTF
NA	TRBV20-1	TRBJ2-1	TRBD1	TGCAGTGCTAAGGGGGACAGGGACTACAATGAGCAGTTCTTC	CSAKGDRDYNEQFF
many	TRBV4-3	TRBJ2-1	NA	TGCGCCAGCAGCCAAGATCTTAACACCCCATTTGAGCAGTTCTTC	CASSQDLNTPFEQFF
many	TRBV10-3	TRBJ2-7	NA	TGTGCCATCAGTGAGTCTTGGGCAGGGGAGAGCTCCTACGAGCAGTACTTC	CAISESWAGESSYEQYF
many	TRBV6-2/TRBV6-3	TRBJ2-1	NA	TGTGCCAGCAGTTACTCTTTTCTGCTAGCGACCTTCAATGAGCAGTTCTTC	CASSYSFLLATFNEQFF
many	TRBV13	TRBJ1-2	TRBD1	TGTGCCAGCAGCCCAGGGGGCCATGGCTACACCTTC	CASSPGGHGYTF
many	TRBV20-1	TRBJ2-2	NA	TGCAGTGCTATGTTGGAGACCGGGGAGCTGTTTTTT	CSAMLETGELFF
many	TRBV7-9	TRBJ2-2	NA	TGTGCCAGCGTGGCCCGAACCGGGGAGCTGTTTTTT	CASVARTGELFF
many	TRBV11-3	TRBJ2-3	TRBD2	TGTGCCAGCAGCTTTTACTTTGAAGCGGGGGACATCCCTGGCACAGATACGCAGTATTTT	CASSFYFEAGDIPGTDTQYF
NA	TRBV3-1	TRBJ2-7	NA	TGTGCCAGCAGCCGGGGCGGTGGGTTCGCCTACGAGCAGTACTTC	CASSRGGGFAYEQYF
NA	TRBV4-1	TRBJ2-3	TRBD1	TGCGCCAGCAGCCAAGAACCGGGACAGGGGGCAGATACGCAGTATTTT	CASSQEPGQGADTQYF
many	TRBV29-1	TRBJ1-2	TRBD1	TGCAGCGTTGAAGTGGGAGGGGGCGACTATGGCTACACCTTC	CSVEVGGGDYGYTF
many	TRBV4-2	TRBJ2-1	NA	TGTGCCAGCAGCCAAGGAGGGAGCTCCTACAATGAGCAGTTCTTC	CASSQGGSSYNEQFF
many	TRBV7-8	TRBJ2-3	NA	TGTGCCAGCAGCCAACCCGGGGGAGGGGGCAACACAGATACGCAGTATTTT	CASSQPGGGGNTDTQYF
many	TRBV20-1	TRBJ1-1	NA	TGCAGTGCTAGAGACAAGAACACTGAAGCTTTCTTT	CSARDKNTEAFF
many	TRBV10-3	TRBJ2-7	NA	TGTGCCATCAGTGCGATGGCGTACGAGCAGTACTTC	CAISAMAYEQYF
NA	TRBV15	TRBJ2-7	NA	TGTGCCACCAGCAGAGATCGGAACGAGCAGTACTTC	CATSRDRNEQYF
many	TRBV18	TRBJ2-7	TRBD1	TGTGCCAGCTCACCAAGGACAGGGTTCTCCTACGAGCAGTACTTC	CASSPRTGFSYEQYF
few	TRBV4-2	TRBJ2-1	TRBD2	TGTGCCAGCAGCCAAGAGGTTCTCGGGACTAGCAGAGACAATGAGCAGTTCTTC	CASSQEVLGTSRDNEQFF
many	TRBV20-1	TRBJ2-7	NA	TGCAGTGCTGAAACAGGGTCCTACGAGCAGTACTTC	CSAETGSYEQYF
many	TRBV20-1	TRBJ2-3	TRBD2	TGCAGTGCATTCAGACTAGCGGTTATAGGCACAGATACGCAGTATTTT	CSAFRLAVIGTDTQYF
NA	TRBV27	TRBJ2-7	NA	TGTGCCAGCAGTTTATCATTTGACTATTCCTACGAGCAGTACTTC	CASSLSFDYSYEQYF
many	TRBV20-1	TRBJ1-2	NA	TGCAGTGGCCCGGAGGGCGCGCGCTACACCTTC	CSGPEGARYTF
many	TRBV2	TRBJ2-4	TRBD2	TGTGCCAGCAGTGAATACGGCGGGAGGGCCGGACCTCAGTACTTC	CASSEYGGRAGPQYF
many	TRBV10-3	TRBJ1-6	TRBD1	TGTGCCATCTCCAGGACAGGGGATAATTCACCCCTCCACTTT	CAISRTGDNSPLHF
many	TRBV13	TRBJ1-1	NA	TGTGCCAGCAGCTTAAGGGCTGAAGCTTTCTTT	CASSLRAEAFF
many	TRBV4-2	TRBJ2-1	TRBD2	TGTGCCAGCAGCCAAACTGGACTAGCGGGGACCTACAATGAGCAGTTCTTC	CASSQTGLAGTYNEQFF
many	TRBV4-1	TRBJ2-7	NA	TGCGCCAGCAGCCAAGAATCTGGAGAGCAGTACTTC	CASSQESGEQYF
many	TRBV7-3	TRBJ2-1	NA	TGTGCCAGCAGCTTAACCCCTGTTAGTGTCGATGAGCAGTTCTTC	CASSLTPVSVDEQFF
many	TRBV28	TRBJ2-7	NA	TGTGCCAGCGGGAGTTTCCGGTTTTCCTACGAGCAGTACTTC	CASGSFRFSYEQYF
many	TRBV5-5	TRBJ2-1	TRBD2	TGTGCCAGCAGCTCTACTAGCGGGAGTGAGCAGTTCTTC	CASSSTSGSEQFF
few	TRBV7-2	TRBJ2-7	TRBD2	TGTGCCAGCAGCCCGCCTCTAGCGGGAGGGCCCCGCGAGCAGTACTTC	CASSPPLAGGPREQYF
NA	TRBV7-2	TRBJ1-6	TRBD1	TGTGCCAGCAGCTTAGTGGACAGGGGGTCACCCCTCCACTTT	CASSLVDRGSPLHF
many	TRBV11-3	TRBJ2-3	TRBD2	TGTGCCAGCAGCACCAGACTAGCCCCCACAGATACGCAGTATTTT	CASSTRLAPTDTQYF
many	TRBV28	TRBJ1-1	NA	TGTGCCAGCAGTTTAATGTTGGGGGCGAACACTGAAGCTTTCTTT	CASSLMLGANTEAFF
many	TRBV24-1	TRBJ2-1	NA	TGTGCCACCAGTGCGGGCCTCGGGAGAGGTCAGTTCTTC	CATSAGLGRGQFF
many	TRBV11-1	TRBJ2-3	NA	TGTGCCAGCAGCTATAGCCGGGACGGCCACACAGATACGCAGTATTTT	CASSYSRDGHTDTQYF
few	TRBV4-2	TRBJ2-7	TRBD2	TGTGCCAGCAGCTATCGACTAGCGGGGGACTACGAGCAGTACTTC	CASSYRLAGDYEQYF
many	TRBV5-1	TRBJ2-1	TRBD2	TGCGCCAGCAGCCCTGCCCTTAGCGGGAGGGAGCAGTTCTTC	CASSPALSGREQFF
few	TRBV5-5	TRBJ2-7	NA	TGTGCCAGCAGCTTGAGCCTAGACGGACCCTTGGAGCAGTACTTC	CASSLSLDGPLEQYF
many	TRBV12-3/TRBV12-4	TRBJ1-1	NA	TGTGCCAGCAGTTTTGCTAGCAGGAACACTGAAGCTTTCTTT	CASSFASRNTEAFF
many	TRBV25-1	TRBJ2-7	NA	TGTGCCAGCAGTGAATTCTACGAAGCCTACGAGCAGTACTTC	CASSEFYEAYEQYF
many	TRBV4-1	TRBJ2-7	NA	TGCGCCAGCAGCCAACAGAGCTCCTACGAGCAGTACTTC	CASSQQSSYEQYF
many	TRBV12-3/TRBV12-4	TRBJ2-1	NA	TGTGCCAGCAGGGACGGTTCAGCCTACAATGAGCAGTTCTTC	CASRDGSAYNEQFF